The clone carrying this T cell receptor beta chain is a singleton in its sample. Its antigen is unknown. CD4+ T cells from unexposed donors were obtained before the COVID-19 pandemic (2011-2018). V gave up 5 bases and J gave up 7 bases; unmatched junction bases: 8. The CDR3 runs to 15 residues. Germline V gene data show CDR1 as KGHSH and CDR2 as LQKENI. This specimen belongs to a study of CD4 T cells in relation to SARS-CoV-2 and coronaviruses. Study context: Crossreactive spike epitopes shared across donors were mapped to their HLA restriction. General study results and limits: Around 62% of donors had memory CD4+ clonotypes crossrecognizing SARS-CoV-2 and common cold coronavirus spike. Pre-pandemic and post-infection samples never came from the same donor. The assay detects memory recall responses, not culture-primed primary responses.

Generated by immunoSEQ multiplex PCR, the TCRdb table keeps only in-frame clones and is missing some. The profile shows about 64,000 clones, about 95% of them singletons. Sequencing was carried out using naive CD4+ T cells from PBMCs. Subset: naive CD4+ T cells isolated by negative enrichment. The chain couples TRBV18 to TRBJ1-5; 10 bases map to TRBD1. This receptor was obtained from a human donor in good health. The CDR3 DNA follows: TGTGCCAGCTCAGATCAGGGACAGGGGAGACAGCCCCAGCATTTT. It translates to CASSDQGQGRQPQHF.